The 27 T cell receptor beta chains below come from one sample, sequenced in a study of T cells in Graves' hyperthyroidism and ophthalmopathy (dated 2019 in TCRdb). The method was multiplex PCR. The instrument was an Illumina HiSeq 2000. The TCR beta CDR3 regions were amplified from the RNA transcripts. The first round of RT-PCR for the TCR CDR3 was performed with the HTBI primer set and the Qiagen OneStep RT-PCR kit. Using fastp trimming at Q25 and MiXCR clonotype assembly, TCRdb reanalyzed the public sequencing data and kept in-frame beta chains. Rows with a matching CDR3 protein are joined into one entry that keeps the most common DNA and genes. In this sample the table shows hundreds of thousands of distinct CDR3 sequences, around 16% of which occur a single time. The ten largest clones represent around 3.9% of the sample. Sequenced sample: blood. The receptors originated from a woman under 40 with Graves' hyperthyroidism.

This clonotype was seen many times. The chain links TRBV28 to TRBJ1-2; 11 bases are a match to TRBD1. The germline V gene has CDR1 MDHEN and CDR2 SYDVKM. With V trimmed by 2 bases and J by 8 bases, 10 bases remained unmatched. The CDR3 has 16 residues. CDR3 DNA: TGTGCCAGCAGTTTAGCGACTCCGGGACAGGGGGGCGGCTACACCTTC. This codes for CASSLATPGQGGGYTF.

This clonotype showed up many times. The chain carries TRBV3-1 and TRBJ1-5; D ambiguous. CDR3 length: 13 residues. V was trimmed by 3 bases and J by 3 bases, leaving 6 bases between them. Germline V gene lookup returns CDR1 LGHDT and CDR2 YNNKEL (reference sequence). CDR3 sequence (DNA): TGTGCCAGCAGCCAGGGTCTCAATCAGCCCCAGCATTTT. Amino acids: CASSQGLNQPQHF.

This clonotype was detected ten times or more. The chain joins TRBV2 to TRBJ1-1; no definite D call. The V end lost 3 bases, the J end lost 3 bases, and 5 bases lay between the germline ends. Germline CDR1 reads SNHLY; CDR2 reads FYNNEI. The CDR3 contains 12 residues. Here the CDR3 reads CASSEIYTEAFF. The DNA for the CDR3 is TGTGCCAGCAGTGAGATTTACACTGAAGCTTTCTTT.

This clonotype was counted only a few times. The chain has TRBV28 and TRBJ2-1, with TRBD2 identical over 12 bases. Trimming cost V 5 bases and J 9 bases; bases outside gene matches: 11. Germline loops: CDR1 MDHEN, CDR2 SYDVKM. The CDR3 consists of 16 residues. CDR3 sequence: CASSILRLAGEGEQFF. The CDR3 bases are TGTGCCAGCAGTATCCTTCGACTAGCGGGAGAGGGTGAGCAGTTCTTC.

Many counts were recorded for this clonotype. CDR3 coding DNA: TGTGCCAGCAGTCCCTTTCGGGGACCCGGGGCCAACGTCCTGACTTTC. Its protein is CASSPFRGPGANVLTF. V gene TRBV28 combines with J gene TRBJ2-6, with D perhaps TRBD1 or TRBD2 (5 bases each). CDR1 and CDR2 from the germline V gene are MDHEN and SYDVKM. Trimming removed 5 bases from V and 4 bases from J, with 15 bases in between. The CDR3 is 16 amino acids. The whole variable domain, remainder taken from reference TRBV28 and TRBJ2-6, is DVKVTQSSRYLVKRTGEKVFLECVQDMDHENMFWYRQDPGLGLRLIYFSYDVKMKEKGDIPEGYSVSREKKERFSLILESASTNQTSMYLCASSPFRGPGANVLTFGAGSRLTVL.

This clonotype came up many times. The chain employs TRBV7-9 and TRBJ1-1; the D is unclear. The length of the CDR3 is 13 residues. Germline CDR1 SEHNR, CDR2 FQNEAQ (reference sequence). V lost 1 base to trimming and J lost 5 bases, with 8 bases between them. The CDR3 sequence is CASSLVGITEAFF. The DNA for the CDR3 is TGTGCCAGCAGCTTAGTGGGCATTACTGAAGCTTTCTTT.

This clonotype was observed many times. The V gene is TRBV20-1, the J gene TRBJ2-5, with D possibly matching TRBD2 (6 bases). The V end lost 0 bases, the J end lost 5 bases, and 16 bases lay between the germline ends. Germline values: CDR1 DFQATT, CDR2 SNEGSKA (reference sequence). The CDR3 covers 15 residues. The CDR3 coding sequence is TGCAGTGCTAGAGATTTGGGACTTAGCGCGGAGACCCAGTACTTC. Translation gives CSARDLGLSAETQYF.

The chain has TRBV11-2 and TRBJ2-7, with TRBD2 matching over 13 bases. This CDR3 has 18 residues. The germline V gene has CDR1 SGHAT and CDR2 FQNNGV. The J segment lost 4 bases and the V segment lost 2 bases, leaving 11 bases of the junction unmatched. The CDR3 DNA follows: TGTGCCAGCAGCTTATCACTAGCGGGAGGGCCCTTAGGATACGAGCAGTACTTC. It is translated as CASSLSLAGGPLGYEQYF. Full variable domain (missing parts from reference TRBV11-2 and TRBJ2-7): EAGVAQSPRYKIIEKRQSVAFWCNPISGHATLYWYQQILGQGPKLLIQFQNNGVVDDSQLPKDRFSAERLKGVDSTLKIQPAKLEDSAVYLCASSLSLAGGPLGYEQYFGPGTRLTVT.

There are a few counts of this clonotype. V is TRBV4-3 and J is TRBJ2-5; the D gene is possibly TRBD2 (5 bases). Germline CDR1 LGHNA, CDR2 YSLEER. The V end was cut by 0 bases, the J end by 5 bases, with 22 bases between. The CDR3 spans 18 residues. The CDR3 reads CASSQDWTRRSGGETQYF. The CDR3 DNA sequence: TGCGCCAGCAGCCAAGATTGGACGAGGAGGAGTGGTGGGGAGACCCAGTACTTC.

This clonotype was counted ten times or more. The chain uses TRBV3-1 and TRBJ1-3, with no clear D. This CDR3 has 15 residues. Deletions cut 4 bases from V and 0 bases from J, with 10 bases between. CDR1 is LGHDT, CDR2 YNNKEL, per germline (reference sequence). In DNA, the CDR3 is TGTGCCAGCAGCCGGGCTCCATCCTCTGGAAACACCATATATTTT. Encoded protein: CASSRAPSSGNTIYF.

This clonotype was seen repeatedly, ten times or more. For the CDR3, the DNA is TGTGCCAGCAGGACCGGGAGGGGGGGAGAAAAACTGTTTTTT. It encodes CASRTGRGGEKLFF. The gene calls are TRBV7-2 and TRBJ1-4; D perhaps matches TRBD1 (6 bases). V lost 6 bases to trimming and J lost 8 bases, with 16 bases between them. This CDR3 has 14 residues. CDR1 and CDR2 from the germline V gene are SGHTA and FQGNSA.

The chain has TRBV10-3 and TRBJ2-5, with 10 bases that match TRBD2. Germline lookup yields CDR1 ENHRY and CDR2 SYGVKD. V shed 7 bases, J shed 5 bases, and the junction held 4 bases outside the gene matches. This CDR3 has 13 amino acids. CDR3 loop: CAIKSGRAETQYF. The CDR3 bases are TGTGCCATCAAAAGCGGGAGGGCCGAGACCCAGTACTTC.

This clonotype was counted between two and nine times. V gene TRBV19 combines with J gene TRBJ2-5; 7 nucleotides match TRBD1. Germline V lookup: CDR1 LNHDA, CDR2 SQIVND (reference sequence). The CDR3 contains 14 residues. J was trimmed by 2 bases and V by 2 bases; bases with no gene match: 2. The DNA for the CDR3 is TGTGCCAGTAGTATAACGGGACAGCAAGAGACCCAGTACTTC. This encodes CASSITGQQETQYF.

This clonotype was observed at least ten times. CDR3 protein: CSARDYRDSGHQETQYF. The CDR3, as DNA: TGCAGTGCTAGAGATTATCGGGATAGCGGACACCAAGAGACCCAGTACTTC. The rearrangement links TRBV20-1 to TRBJ2-5, with D perhaps TRBD2 (6 bases). The V end was cut by 0 bases, the J end by 0 bases, with 17 bases between. This CDR3 has 17 residues. Germline V gene lookup returns CDR1 DFQATT and CDR2 SNEGSKA (reference sequence).

The chain uses TRBV6-4 and TRBJ2-1; TRBD2 agrees at 7 bases. The CDR3 covers 18 residues. Per germline, CDR1 MRHNA and CDR2 SNTAGT. After removal of 5 bases from V and 0 bases from J, the junction contained 13 bases not matched to a gene. The CDR3 DNA sequence: TGTGCCAGCAGTTTAATAGCGGGTTCCCCCCTCTCCTACAATGAGCAGTTCTTC. Residues: CASSLIAGSPLSYNEQFF.

At least ten counts were recorded for this clonotype. The chain has TRBV12-3 or TRBV12-4 and TRBJ2-7, with 9 bases that match TRBD1. V lost 5 bases and J lost 4; bases outside the gene matches: 12. The CDR3 runs to 16 residues. CDR3 sequence (DNA): TGTGCCAGCAGTCAACGATCGGACAGGGGAAGGTACGAGCAGTACTTC. It is translated as CASSQRSDRGRYEQYF.

This clonotype was counted many times. The CDR3 nucleotides read TGTGCCAGCAGCTTAGGTCGCCCGGGACAGGGGAACAATGAGCAGTTCTTC. Translating gives CASSLGRPGQGNNEQFF. The J gene is TRBJ2-1, the V gene TRBV7-8; 10 bases line up with TRBD1. CDR1 and CDR2 from the germline V gene are SGHVS and FQNEAQ. V shed 1 base, J shed 5 bases, and the junction held 8 bases outside the gene matches. This CDR3 has 17 amino acids.

This clonotype has just a few counts. V and J are TRBV27 and TRBJ1-3, with D possibly matching TRBD1 (6 bases). The germline gives CDR1 MNHEY, CDR2 SMNVEV (reference sequence). The CDR3 totals 15 residues. Trimming shortened V by 7 bases and J by 4 bases, and 17 bases separated the two germline ends. CDR3 region: CASTDRSSGGNTIYF. CDR3 in DNA: TGTGCCAGCACCGACAGGTCCTCGGGGGGAAACACCATATATTTT.

This clonotype was seen only a few times. The V gene is TRBV29-1, the J gene TRBJ1-2; 8 bases map to TRBD1. The J segment lost 4 bases and the V segment lost 2 bases, leaving 9 bases of the junction unmatched. CDR1 and CDR2 from the germline V gene are SQVTM and ANQGSEA. The CDR3 covers 15 residues. CDR3 sequence (DNA): TGCAGCGTTGAACGACCGGGACAGGTGACCTATGGCTACACCTTC. It specifies CSVERPGQVTYGYTF.

On this clonotype: The junction departs from the called germline gene at one end, perhaps through a read error. In nucleotides, the CDR3 is TGTGCCAGGAGCTTAACGCGCGGAGGGCGACCGAGCCCAGACAACTCCTACGAGCAGTACTTC. Translation gives CARSLTRGGRPSPDNSYEQYF. The V and J genes are TRBV7-9 and TRBJ2-7; D may be TRBD2 (6 bases). The germline V gene encodes CDR1 SEHNR and CDR2 FQNEAQ (reference sequence). This CDR3 has 21 amino acids.

This clonotype was seen more than once but under ten times. The rearrangement joins TRBV3-1 to TRBJ1-3, with D maybe TRBD1 (5 bases). CDR3 size: 17 residues. Trimming took off 0 bases at V and 2 bases at J, with 14 bases between the two ends. From germline, CDR1 is LGHDT and CDR2 YNNKEL (reference sequence). CDR3 nucleotides: TGTGCCAGCAGCCAAGAGGGCAGACAGTATCCTGGAAACACCATATATTTT. The encoded protein is CASSQEGRQYPGNTIYF.

This clonotype has a count of ten or more. The chain has TRBV30 and TRBJ1-6; maybe TRBD1 (5 bases). Germline CDR1 GTSNPN, CDR2 SVGIG (reference sequence). V dropped 2 bases and J dropped 7 bases, with 9 bases sitting between them. This CDR3 spans 13 amino acids. The CDR3 region is CAWSSQGNSPLHF. The CDR3 DNA is TGTGCCTGGAGTAGTCAGGGAAATTCACCCCTCCACTTT.

This rearrangement joins TRBV28 to TRBJ1-5; D is possibly TRBD1 (5 bases). CDR1 and CDR2 from the germline V gene are MDHEN and SYDVKM. V lost 6 bases, J lost 7 bases, and 19 bases lay in between. The CDR3 is 15 residues long. The CDR3 spells CASRPPGYTGQPQHF. CDR3 in DNA: TGTGCCAGCAGGCCCCCAGGGTACACGGGGCAGCCCCAGCATTTT.

There are a few counts of this clonotype. The rearrangement joins TRBV4-3 to TRBJ2-2, with 12 bases fitting TRBD2. V lost 0 bases to trimming and J lost 2 bases; unmatched junction nucleotides: 7. There are 19 residues in the CDR3. The germline gives CDR1 LGHNA, CDR2 YSLEER. CDR3 region: CASSQDGLGLAGNTGELFF. The DNA for the CDR3 is TGCGCCAGCAGCCAAGATGGGCTCGGACTAGCGGGAAACACCGGGGAGCTGTTTTTT.

This clonotype was detected a few times. The chain combines TRBV18 with TRBJ1-5; a possible D gene is TRBD1 (6 bases). Germline lookup yields CDR1 KGHSH and CDR2 LQKENI. Trimming removed 3 bases at V and 1 base at J, with 13 bases between. This CDR3 comprises 16 residues. The CDR3 loop is CASSPLQGRSNQPQHF. Written as DNA, the CDR3 is TGTGCCAGCTCACCGCTACAGGGTCGGAGCAATCAGCCCCAGCATTTT.

This chain joins TRBV6-1 and TRBJ2-3; 8 nucleotides match TRBD2. This CDR3 contains 15 residues. CDR1 is MNHNS and CDR2 is SASEGT in the germline V gene. V lost 4 bases, J lost 6 bases, and 9 bases stayed unmatched. DNA of the CDR3: TGTGCCAGCAGTGCGGGACTAGTCCTACTTGATACGCAGTATTTT. Translation gives CASSAGLVLLDTQYF.

This clonotype appeared a few times. CDR3 loop: CASSGTGTNTDTQYF. The DNA for the CDR3 is TGTGCCAGCAGCGGCACAGGGACGAACACAGATACGCAGTATTTT. The chain joins TRBV6-1 to TRBJ2-3; maybe TRBD1 (6 bases). V was clipped by 6 bases and J by 2 bases, with 15 bases between them. The CDR3 is made up of 15 amino acids. Germline CDR1 and CDR2: MNHNS and SASEGT.